The TCR beta chain under discussion was sequenced for a study of blood T cell repertoires in COVID-19. Study in general: PBMCs, B-cell-depleted T cells, or T cells were the source of the cDNA or gDNA that made up the material.

As originally analysed: How many nucleated cells were present was estimated from reference gene primer amplification. TCRdb's copy holds only in-frame clones and misses some; the assay was immunoSEQ multiplex PCR. V, J and clone size were drawn from that table, and D and trimming were deduced from the DNA. Among some 200,000 clones, about nine tenths were seen once, and the ten largest hold roughly 5.7%. In germline, CDR1 is MDHEN, CDR2 SYDVKM. The CDR3 is made up of 14 amino acids. V dropped 3 bases and J dropped 4 bases, with 11 bases sitting between them. This chain links TRBV28 with TRBJ2-3; D possibly corresponds to TRBD2 (6 bases). The clonotype comes from a man older than 75 with acute or convalescent COVID-19. Sequenced sample: peripheral blood. In DNA form, the CDR3 reads TGTGCCAGCAGTTTGTTCGGGGGTTCAGATACGCAGTATTTT. Translated: CASSLFGGSDTQYF.